The 14 T cell receptor beta chains reported below all come from one sample, sequenced in a study of T cell clonality in common variable immunodeficiency. Study-level results: In common variable immunodeficiency, TCR beta chains reportedly carried fewer deletions and N-nucleotide insertions.

For these receptors, no antigen is known. Assay used: immunoSEQ multiplex PCR; TCRdb lists only in-frame clones, some missing. The sample offers approximately 12,000 clones and no singletons, the top ten holding roughly 7.4%. The sample was peripheral blood mononuclear cells. These receptors all stem from a human donor with common variable immunodeficiency.

The sample holds a few counts of this clone. The read is 3 residues too short to cover the CDR3 end, so that end is filled in from the germline J gene. This chain joins TRBV19 and TRBJ1-1, with D possibly matching TRBD1 (6 bases). The germline V gene encodes CDR1 LNHDA and CDR2 SQIVND (reference sequence). The V and J ends lost 7 bases and 6 bases respectively, with 9 bases between them. The CDR3 sequence is 11 residues long. This chain's CDR3 is CASMYRAEAFF. The part of the CDR3 DNA that was read is TGTGCCAGTATGTACAGGGCTGAA.

This clone was recorded a few times. Read sequence stops 3 residues before the CDR3 end, and the germline J gene provides the missing end. J is TRBJ2-7 and V is TRBV5-1, with 16 bases identical to TRBD2. CDR1 and CDR2 (germline): SGHRS, YFSETQ. CDR3 size: 19 residues. V gave up 3 bases and J gave up 5 bases; unmatched junction bases: 14. This chain's CDR3 is CASSSSGTSGGDNSDEQYF. The CDR3 bases that were read are TGCGCCAGCAGCTCCTCCGGGACTAGCGGGGGGGATAATAGCGACGAG.

On this clone: With the read ending 3 residues before the CDR3 end, the germline J gene is used to fill in that end. This chain joins TRBV20-1 and TRBJ2-3; 9 nucleotides align to TRBD2. Germline V lookup: CDR1 DFQATT, CDR2 SNEGSKA (reference sequence). V lost 6 bases, J lost 4 bases, and 8 bases stayed unmatched. The CDR3 runs 14 residues. Partial CDR3 DNA: TGCAGTGCCCCCGGGACTAGCAGGGCAGATACG. It encodes CSAPGTSRADT. The entire CDR3 reads CSAPGTSRADTQYF.

This clone was counted between two and nine times. The read is 3 residues too short to cover the CDR3 end, so that end is filled in from the germline J gene. The rearrangement links TRBV7-9 to TRBJ2-5, with D perhaps matching TRBD2 (6 bases). This CDR3 contains 14 residues. Germline CDR1 SEHNR, CDR2 FQNEAQ (reference sequence). Trimming left V 2 bases short and J 5 bases short, with 12 bases between. CDR3 amino acids: CASSLSGGWETQYF. The sequenced part of the CDR3 DNA is TGTGCCAGCAGCTTATCCGGGGGATGGGAGACC.

Concerning this clone itself: The read ends 3 residues before the CDR3 terminus; that terminus is restored from the germline J gene. V is TRBV20-1 and J is TRBJ2-7; 10 bases line up with TRBD2. J gave up 3 bases and V 2 bases, and 4 bases lay outside the gene matches. In germline, CDR1 is DFQATT, CDR2 SNEGSKA (reference sequence). The CDR3 loop spans 14 amino acids. The covered CDR3 bases are TGCAGTGCTAGACTAGCGGGGGCCCACTACGAG. Protein product: CSARLAGAHYE. The CDR3 as a whole reads CSARLAGAHYEQYF.

This clone was picked up many times. The read halts 3 residues ahead of the CDR3 end, with the missing end drawn from the germline J gene. The rearrangement links TRBV5-1 to TRBJ2-5; tentatively, D is TRBD1 (6 bases). This CDR3 region has 14 residues. The germline V gene has CDR1 SGHRS and CDR2 YFSETQ. Deletions cut 2 bases from V and 5 bases from J, with 13 bases between. CDR3 protein: CASSLNRVTETQYF. The sequenced part of the CDR3 DNA is TGCGCCAGCAGCTTAAACAGGGTGACGGAGACC.

This clone appeared many times. The sequence runs out 3 residues before the end of the CDR3; the remainder is reconstructed from the germline J gene. The V and J genes are TRBV12-3 or TRBV12-4 and TRBJ2-7; 7 bases agree with TRBD2. This CDR3 is 17 amino acids long. V shed 3 bases and J 2 bases; nucleotides not matched to a gene: 13. The CDR3 here is CASSFVAGGRSPYEQYF. The DNA read from the CDR3 is TGTGCCAGCAGTTTCGTAGCGGGCGGGCGATCCCCCTACGAG.

This clone has just a few counts. The read terminates 3 residues before the CDR3 end, so the remaining end is supplied by the germline J gene. The chain has TRBV13 and TRBJ2-3; 10 positions match TRBD2. Per germline, CDR1 PRHDT and CDR2 FYEKMQ (reference sequence). V gave up 4 bases and J gave up 0 bases; unmatched junction bases: 16. The CDR3 spans 20 residues. CDR3 protein: CASSSVLAGGVSSSTDTQYF. Partial CDR3 DNA: TGTGCCAGCAGCTCGGTCTTAGCGGGGGGCGTATCCTCTAGCACAGATACG.

By sample fraction, this clone is medium-sized. The read terminates 3 residues before the CDR3 end, so the remaining end is supplied by the germline J gene. Additional DNA sequences in this sample encode the identical CDR3. The rearrangement links TRBV20-1 to TRBJ2-1; TRBD2 matches at 11 bases. Trimming removed 5 bases from V and 5 bases from J; junction bases left unmatched: 2. Germline V gene sequence: CDR1 DFQATT, CDR2 SNEGSKA (reference sequence). The CDR3 spans 13 residues. The part of the CDR3 DNA that was read is TGCAGTGCTGTAGCGGGGGGGAACAATGAG. Protein sequence: CSAVAGGNNE. The whole CDR3 region reads CSAVAGGNNEQFF.

Note on this clone: The read terminates 3 residues ahead of where the CDR3 ends, so the germline J gene completes it. The sample contains more than one DNA sequence encoding this CDR3. The chain links TRBV2 to TRBJ2-7; D may be TRBD1 or TRBD2 (7 bases each). This CDR3 spans 15 amino acids. V lost 7 bases, J lost 6 bases, and 22 bases lay in between. The germline V gene has CDR1 SNHLY and CDR2 FYNNEI. Partial CDR3 DNA: TGTGCCAGCACCCTGGACAGGAGAACGGGAGGCGAG. It translates to CASTLDRRTGGE. The full CDR3 sequence reads CASTLDRRTGGEQYF.

Within the sample, this clone is medium-sized. The read stops 3 residues short of the end of the CDR3; the missing end is completed from the germline J gene. V gene TRBV5-1 combines with J gene TRBJ1-2; D is possibly TRBD1 (5 bases). The CDR3 is 13 residues long. Germline assignment: CDR1 SGHRS and CDR2 YFSETQ. V lost 0 bases and J 3 bases, leaving 6 bases between the germline ends. CDR3 bases read: TGCGCCAGCAGCTTGGTAGGGGACTATGGC. Translation: CASSLVGDYG. The entire CDR3 protein reads CASSLVGDYGYTF.

This clone was seen only a few times. The read gets to within 3 residues of the CDR3 end, and the germline J gene fills in the rest. The J gene is TRBJ1-6, the V gene TRBV11-2, with D hard to call. The CDR3 extends over 15 amino acids. V was trimmed by 1 base and J by 5 bases, leaving 9 bases between them. The germline V gene has CDR1 SGHAT and CDR2 FQNNGV. The CDR3 bases that were read are TGTGCCAGCAGCTTAGTTCGACTGCATAATTCACCC. This sequence encodes CASSLVRLHNSP. Given in full, the CDR3 is CASSLVRLHNSPLHF.

In the case of this clone: Germline is not matched at one junction end, which may reflect a read error. The read terminates 3 residues ahead of where the CDR3 ends, so the germline J gene completes it. The rearrangement joins TRBV13 to TRBJ1-6; possible D gene TRBD1, 6 bases. Per the germline V gene, CDR1 is PRHDT and CDR2 is FYEKMQ (reference sequence). This CDR3 has 15 residues. CDR3 in amino acids: CASSRRTAFNSSLHF. CDR3 bases read: TGTGCCAGCAGCCGCCGGACAGCTTTTAATTCATCC.

Notes on this clone: The CDR3 end is not reached by the read, which stops 3 residues before it; the germline J gene fills it in. The chain uses TRBV7-9 and TRBJ2-3; D gene uncertain. Germline V gene sequence: CDR1 SEHNR, CDR2 FQNEAQ (reference sequence). V was cut by 3 bases and J by 0 bases, with 7 bases left in between. This CDR3 contains 14 residues. This CDR3 is CASSLTQSTDTQYF. The covered CDR3 bases are TGTGCCAGCAGCTTGACACAAAGCACAGATACG.